Sequencing of this T cell receptor (beta chain) was carried out in a study of response to subunit inactivated influenza vaccine. There are many counts of this clonotype. Its antigen is still unknown. The CDR3 runs 15 residues. Germline assignment: CDR1 SGHKS and CDR2 YYEKEE (reference sequence). Between the trimmed V and J ends, which lost 5 bases and 4 bases, there was a span of 19 bases. Study-wide results and caveats: Seasonal influenza vaccination, on each occasion, was suggested by the authors to recruit few new T cells.

TCRdb passed the RT-PCR reads through MiXCR, listing each CDR3 protein once. The table shows 560,000 or so distinct CDR3 sequences, with about 7.6% occurring only once. The receptor was derived from a man between 50 and 69 years old who received an inactivated influenza vaccine. Here the sequenced sample was PBMCs from blood, taken around 25 months after vaccination. V is TRBV5-5 and J is TRBJ2-7; D assignment may be TRBD1 or TRBD2 (6 bases each). The CDR3 region is CASRRGEDRSYEQYF. The DNA of the CDR3 is TGTGCCAGCAGGCGAGGGGAGGACAGAAGTTACGAGCAGTACTTC.